Each of the 27 T cell receptor beta chains below was sequenced from the same sample in a study of blood T cell repertoires in COVID-19. Libraries were prepared by immunoSEQ multiplex PCR; TCRdb keeps only in-frame clonotypes and omits some of them. The table has approximately 210,000 clones, 84% seen once. The specimen sequenced was peripheral blood. The source is a woman in her seventies with active or convalescent COVID-19.

This clone occurred once. The chain joins TRBV7-9 to TRBJ2-7; tentative D call: TRBD2 (6 bases). The V end was cut by 5 bases, the J end by 3 bases, with 20 bases between. Germline loops: CDR1 SEHNR, CDR2 FQNEAQ (reference sequence). The CDR3 runs to 16 residues. CDR3: CASSLGASVRLYEQYF. The CDR3 region has the DNA TGTGCCAGCAGCCTAGGAGCTAGCGTGCGTCTCTACGAGCAGTACTTC.

V and J are TRBV18 and TRBJ1-5; D gene ambiguous. Germline CDR1 KGHSH, CDR2 LQKENI. The CDR3 length is 15 residues. V was shortened by 2 bases and J by 5 bases, with 13 bases between the two germline ends. The CDR3 loop is CASSPLAGSDQPQHF. Here the CDR3 DNA reads TGTGCCAGCTCACCATTAGCCGGCAGCGATCAGCCCCAGCATTTT.

J is TRBJ1-5 and V is TRBV6-5; D is unresolved. The CDR3 covers 16 residues. Per germline, CDR1 MNHEY and CDR2 SVGAGI. Trimming took off 2 bases at V and 0 bases at J, with 11 bases between the two ends. In nucleotides, the CDR3 is TGTGCCAGCAGTTACGGAGGTTTCGGTAGCAATCAGCCCCAGCATTTT. This codes for CASSYGGFGSNQPQHF.

The chain recombines TRBV7-6 with TRBJ2-5, with 7 bases fitting TRBD2. Germline V lookup: CDR1 SGHVS, CDR2 FNYEAQ. Germline trimming cut 1 base from V and 1 base from J; bases unmatched to any gene: 3. CDR3 length: 15 residues. Here the CDR3 reads CASSLGTGGQETQYF. Here the CDR3 DNA reads TGTGCCAGCAGCTTAGGGACGGGGGGCCAAGAGACCCAGTACTTC.

The chain links TRBV6-5 to TRBJ1-1; possible D gene TRBD1, 5 bases. Per germline, CDR1 MNHEY and CDR2 SVGAGI. The V and J ends lost 0 bases and 0 bases respectively, with 11 bases between them. The CDR3 is 16 amino acids. The chain's CDR3 is CASSYSRTFMNTEAFF. The CDR3 region has the DNA TGTGCCAGCAGTTACTCGAGGACATTCATGAACACTGAAGCTTTCTTT.

The chain combines TRBV19 with TRBJ1-1; D might be TRBD1 (5 bases). This CDR3 is built from 14 residues. Germline-derived CDR1 and CDR2 are LNHDA and SQIVND (reference sequence). V shed 6 bases and J shed 0 bases, with 11 bases lying between them. In nucleotides, the CDR3 is TGTGCCAGTAGACGGGGACTTTTGAACACTGAAGCTTTCTTT. This gives the protein CASRRGLLNTEAFF.

The rearrangement uses TRBV27 and TRBJ2-7, with TRBD1 identical over 8 bases. This CDR3 contains 16 residues. V shed 3 bases and J 5 bases; nucleotides not matched to a gene: 12. Germline V gene data show CDR1 as MNHEY and CDR2 as SMNVEV (reference sequence). The CDR3 loop is CASSFAGRTGLNEQYF. The DNA of the CDR3 is TGTGCCAGCAGTTTCGCAGGGCGGACAGGGCTTAACGAGCAGTACTTC.

CDR3 sequence: CASSFPGRGNYGYTF. CDR3 bases: TGCGCCAGCAGCTTCCCCGGCAGGGGGAACTATGGCTACACCTTC. This rearrangement joins TRBV5-1 to TRBJ1-2; TRBD1 matches at 7 bases. The length of the CDR3 is 15 residues. The junction had 6 bases not matched to a gene; V was cut back by 2 bases and J by 2 bases. Looked up from germline, CDR1 is SGHRS and CDR2 is YFSETQ. Together with reference TRBV5-1 and TRBJ1-2, the CDR3 gives the full variable domain: KAGVTQTPRYLIKTRGQQVTLSCSPISGHRSVSWYQQTPGQGLQFLFEYFSETQRNKGNFPGRFSGRQFSNSRSEMNVSTLELGDSALYLCASSFPGRGNYGYTFGSGTRLTVV.

This rearrangement joins TRBV24-1 to TRBJ2-1, with 9 bases matching TRBD1. V dropped 2 bases and J dropped 9; count of bases not matched to a gene: 16. This CDR3 is built from 18 residues. Germline-derived CDR1 and CDR2 are KGHDR and SFDVKD. CDR3 DNA sequence: TGTGCCACCAGTGATTCAGGTTCTAGGACAGGGGCCCCAAGTGAGCAGTTCTTC. Protein sequence: CATSDSGSRTGAPSEQFF.

This clone was picked up many times. The same CDR3 also results from other DNA sequences found in this sample. V and J are TRBV12-3 or TRBV12-4 and TRBJ1-1; D unclear. This CDR3 spans 13 amino acids. The ends were cut back, 1 base at V and 1 base at J, with 4 bases in the middle. CDR3 nucleotides: TGTGCCAGCAGTTTAGGACAGAACACTGAAGCTTTCTTT. This translates into CASSLGQNTEAFF.

This sequence joins TRBV3-1 (or the pseudogene TRBV3-2) and TRBJ2-3; 7 bases line up with TRBD2. With 4 bases clipped from V and 5 bases from J, the junction kept 9 bases outside the gene matches. Germline CDR1 reads LGHDT; CDR2 reads YNNKEL (reference sequence). The CDR3 contains 15 residues. DNA for the CDR3: TGTGCCAGCAGCCGGACGCGGGAGCGTCTAGATACGCAGTATTTT. Translated, it gives CASSRTRERLDTQYF.

The genes are TRBV21-1 and TRBJ2-7; the table gives TRBD1 as D, unverified against the DNA. TRBV21-1 is assigned pseudogene status. There are 17 residues in the CDR3. CDR3: CASSATGQGHSQYEQYF. CDR3 coding DNA: TGTGCCAGCAGCGCGACGGGACAGGGTCATTCCCAATACGAGCAGTACTTC.

CDR3 coding DNA: TGCGCCAGCAGCCCCCAGGGGCCTAAAGAGACCCAGTACTTC. This encodes CASSPQGPKETQYF. J is TRBJ2-5 and V is TRBV5-1; D might be TRBD1 (6 bases). This CDR3 contains 14 residues. The germline V and J ends were trimmed by 4 bases and 3 bases, with 13 bases remaining between them. Germline V lookup: CDR1 SGHRS, CDR2 YFSETQ.

This chain joins TRBV6-1 and TRBJ2-5; 15 bases agree with TRBD2. Losses at the gene ends were 3 bases for V and 1 base for J; bases not matched to a gene: 3. The CDR3 has 17 amino acids. The V gene's germline CDR1 is MNHNS and CDR2 SASEGT. The chain's CDR3 is CASSEGGLAGGQETQYF. The CDR3 region has the DNA TGTGCCAGCAGTGAGGGGGGACTAGCGGGAGGCCAAGAGACCCAGTACTTC.

The chain carries TRBV29-1 and TRBJ1-1; 8 nucleotides align to TRBD1. CDR3 length equals 14 residues. The V gene's germline CDR1 is SQVTM and CDR2 ANQGSEA. The CDR3 region has the DNA TGCAGATACGACAGGGGCTGGGAAAACACTGAAGCTTTCTTT. It is translated as CRYDRGWENTEAFF.

There are a few counts of this clone. The genes are TRBV5-1 and TRBJ2-3, with unresolved D. This CDR3 comprises 15 residues. Germline V CDR1 and CDR2: SGHRS, YFSETQ. V gave up 0 bases and J gave up 2 bases, with 10 bases separating them. In DNA form, the CDR3 reads TGCGCCAGCAGCTTGGTCAACGACAACACAGATACGCAGTATTTT. It codes for CASSLVNDNTDTQYF.

This clone showed up just a few times. V and J are TRBV6-5 and TRBJ2-6, with D perhaps matching TRBD1 (5 bases). The CDR3 is 15 amino acids. Germline V lookup: CDR1 MNHEY, CDR2 SVGAGI. Trimming stripped 6 bases from V and 1 base from J, with 10 bases between. CDR3 region: CASRQYRSGANVLTF. CDR3 in DNA: TGTGCCAGCAGACAATACAGGTCTGGGGCCAACGTCCTGACTTTC.

This clone is a singleton in its sample. This rearrangement joins TRBV21-1 to TRBJ2-2; TRBD1 is the table's D call, not checked against the DNA. TRBV21-1 is annotated as a pseudogene. The CDR3 spans 17 residues. The CDR3 sequence is CASRKWGGQTNTGELFF. The DNA for the CDR3 is TGTGCCAGCAGAAAGTGGGGTGGACAGACAAACACCGGGGAGCTGTTTTTT.

This sequence joins TRBV15 and TRBJ2-5; D is possibly TRBD2 (5 bases). The CDR3 loop spans 17 amino acids. V shed 1 base and J shed 1 base, with 16 bases lying between them. Looked up from germline, CDR1 is LNHNV and CDR2 is YYDKDF (reference sequence). The CDR3 coding sequence is TGTGCCACCAGCAGAGGCCGAGGGAGCTTGGGCCAAGAGACCCAGTACTTC. Protein: CATSRGRGSLGQETQYF.

The rearrangement joins TRBV5-4 to TRBJ1-1; no definite D call. The CDR3 extends over 13 amino acids. The germline CDR1 and CDR2 sequences are SGHNT and YYREEE (reference sequence). V shed 4 bases and J shed 0 bases, with 7 bases lying between them. The CDR3 spells CASSKTLNTEAFF. The CDR3 DNA follows: TGTGCCAGCAGCAAGACACTGAACACTGAAGCTTTCTTT.

The V call is TRBV23-1, the J call TRBJ1-3; a weak D match, TRBD1 (5 bases). TRBV23-1 carries the ORF label, with uncertain function. The V gene lost 7 bases and the J gene lost 7 bases, with 14 bases spanning the gap. The CDR3 consists of 13 residues. The CDR3 DNA follows: TGCGCCAGCACCCCCGGGGGACTTAACACCATATATTTT. It translates to CASTPGGLNTIYF.

The chain joins TRBV3-1 (or the pseudogene TRBV3-2) to TRBJ1-2; TRBD1 agrees at 9 bases. Germline loops: CDR1 LGHDT, CDR2 YNNKEL (reference sequence). After removal of 5 bases from V and 8 bases from J, the junction contained 9 bases not matched to a gene. The CDR3 spans 14 residues. CDR3 sequence (DNA): TGTGCCAGCAGCTCCGGGACAGGGAAAAGCGGCTACACCTTC. Its protein is CASSSGTGKSGYTF.

The chain combines TRBV11-2 with TRBJ2-1, with no clear D. V lost 0 bases, J lost 6 bases, and 6 bases lay in between. This CDR3 comprises 13 residues. Germline CDR1 reads SGHAT; CDR2 reads FQNNGV. The CDR3 spells CASSLDIFNEQFF. The CDR3 DNA is TGTGCCAGCAGCTTAGACATTTTCAATGAGCAGTTCTTC.

This rearrangement joins TRBV24-1 to TRBJ2-2, with D tentatively TRBD2 (6 bases). V lost 4 bases to trimming and J lost 4 bases, with 12 bases between them. Germline CDR1 reads KGHDR; CDR2 reads SFDVKD. This CDR3 region has 15 residues. CDR3 nucleotide sequence: TGTGCCACCAGTGACCCCAGGAGGGGCACCGGGGAGCTGTTTTTT. Residues: CATSDPRRGTGELFF.

The chain combines TRBV4-1 with TRBJ2-1; TRBD2 agrees at 11 bases. Germline CDR1 and CDR2: MGHRA and YSYEKL. This CDR3 comprises 17 residues. The V gene end was trimmed by 4 bases and the J gene end by 10 bases; junction bases not matched to a gene: 15. As DNA, the CDR3 is TGCGCCAGCAGCCGAAGCGGTGTAGCGGGAGGGCCGGGGGAGCAGTTCTTC. This encodes CASSRSGVAGGPGEQFF.

This chain joins TRBV6-5 and TRBJ2-1; a possible D gene is TRBD2 (6 bases). There are 15 residues in the CDR3. Trimming took off 6 bases at V and 0 bases at J, with 12 bases between the two ends. Germline-derived CDR1 and CDR2 are MNHEY and SVGAGI. CDR3 in amino acids: CASRTGGGSYNEQFF. CDR3 coding DNA: TGTGCCAGCAGAACTGGGGGAGGCTCCTACAATGAGCAGTTCTTC.

This clone was observed a few times. This chain links TRBV5-1 with TRBJ2-1; maybe TRBD2 (5 bases). CDR3 length equals 13 residues. CDR1 and CDR2 from the germline V gene are SGHRS and YFSETQ. V lost 4 bases and J lost 4, with 9 bases in between. CDR3 in DNA: TGCGCCAGCAGCGCACTAGGTTACAATGAGCAGTTCTTC. Amino acid sequence: CASSALGYNEQFF.